A single T cell receptor (beta chain) is shown here with its context. Its antigen is unidentified. Repertoires were generated with immunoSEQ multiplex PCR, while TCRdb's copy carries only in-frame clones and drops some. The sample has approximately 1,000,000 clones, roughly 77% seen once; the top ten hold 0.89%. The data derive from a study of shared clonotypes between healthy human individuals. Overall study results and limits: On the whole, naive subsets had larger estimated richness than memory subsets had. Naive CD4 clonotype sharing across a few donors was about 5%.

Trimming removed 0 bases at V and 7 bases at J, with 8 bases between. CDR1 and CDR2 (germline): KGHSH, LQKENI. This CDR3 has 13 residues. This clonotype was sampled from a young man in good health. Some clones in this sample may be carry-over from other donors' samples. The sequencing sample was made of memory CD4+ T cells from PBMCs. Indicated subset: CD45RA-negative fraction. The chain links TRBV18 to TRBJ2-3; D is possibly TRBD2 (5 bases). The CDR3 DNA sequence: TGTGCCAGCTCACCACCTAGCGAGAATACGCAGTATTTT. Protein sequence: CASSPPSENTQYF.